This is a list of T cell receptor beta chains from one sample in a study of T cells in Graves' hyperthyroidism and ophthalmopathy. TCRdb used MiXCR to reprocess the multiplex PCR reads, holding one entry per CDR3 protein. The sample carries around 380,000 distinct CDR3 sequences, 13% recorded once. Sequenced: blood. The source of these receptors is a man in his thirties or forties with Graves' hyperthyroidism that later progressed to Graves' ophthalmopathy. Both conserved end residues are part of each CDR3. Fields, in order: D gene, V gene, J gene, clone size, CDR3 DNA, CDR3 protein. The D gene is left open where the match is weak. For some rows the clone size is stated as once, few or many, or as a class when expanded; others skip it.

D: -
V: TRBV20-1
J: TRBJ1-6
size: few
DNA: TGCAGTGCTAGAGATGAGGGGGGTCTTAATTCACCCCTCCACTTT
CDR3: CSARDEGGLNSPLHF

D: -
V: TRBV9
J: TRBJ1-2
size: -
DNA: TGTGCCAGCAGCCCCAGGAAGGGAGGCTATGGCTACACCTTC
CDR3: CASSPRKGGYGYTF

D: TRBD1
V: TRBV27
J: TRBJ1-1
size: -
DNA: TGTGCCAGCAGTTTACCCCCGGGACAGGGTAAAGAAGCTTTCTTT
CDR3: CASSLPPGQGKEAFF

D: -
V: TRBV11-2
J: TRBJ2-5
size: many
DNA: TGTGCCAGCAGCTCGCACAGGGACCAAGAGACCCAGTACTTC
CDR3: CASSSHRDQETQYF

D: TRBD1
V: TRBV5-1
J: TRBJ1-5
size: many
DNA: TGCGCCAGCAGCTTGGACGGGGGAACAGGGGCCAATCAGCCCCAGCATTTT
CDR3: CASSLDGGTGANQPQHF

D: -
V: TRBV24-1
J: TRBJ2-6
size: -
DNA: TGTGCCACCAGTAGTTCTGGGGCCAACGTCCTGACTTTC
CDR3: CATSSSGANVLTF

D: TRBD2
V: TRBV7-2
J: TRBJ2-7
size: -
DNA: TGTGCCAGCAGCTTTAGGCGGTTCGGGGGGTTCTACGAGCAGTACTTC
CDR3: CASSFRRFGGFYEQYF

D: TRBD2
V: TRBV11-2
J: TRBJ2-7
size: many
DNA: TGTGCCAGCAACTTGGGGGGGAACGAGCAGTACTTC
CDR3: CASNLGGNEQYF

D: TRBD2
V: TRBV25-1
J: TRBJ2-1
size: many
DNA: TGTGCCAGCAGTGATGTAGCGGGGGGGCAGGTTGAGCAGTTCTTC
CDR3: CASSDVAGGQVEQFF

D: TRBD2
V: TRBV24-1
J: TRBJ2-5
size: -
DNA: TGTGCCACCAGTGACCAAATGGGTAGCGGGGATCAAGAGACCCAGTACTTC
CDR3: CATSDQMGSGDQETQYF

D: -
V: TRBV7-2
J: TRBJ2-7
size: many
DNA: TGTGCCAGCAGCCTTTGGGGGGCTCCCTACGAGCAGTACTTC
CDR3: CASSLWGAPYEQYF

D: -
V: TRBV28
J: TRBJ1-6
size: few
DNA: TGTGCCAGCAGTCTGGGGGCCTCCTATAATTCACCCCTCCACTTT
CDR3: CASSLGASYNSPLHF

D: TRBD1
V: TRBV7-6
J: TRBJ2-1
size: -
DNA: TGTGCCAGCAGCTTAACCAGGACAGGGTCGTACAATGAGCAGTTCTTC
CDR3: CASSLTRTGSYNEQFF

D: -
V: TRBV6-6
J: TRBJ2-1
size: -
DNA: TGTGCCAGCAGTTACCGTATTGGTAATGAGCAGTTCTTC
CDR3: CASSYRIGNEQFF

D: TRBD2
V: TRBV27
J: TRBJ2-7
size: -
DNA: TGTGCCAGCAGTTGGAGCGGGGACGCCTACGAGCAGTACTTC
CDR3: CASSWSGDAYEQYF

D: -
V: TRBV28
J: TRBJ1-2
size: many
DNA: TGTGCCAGCACCAGACCAGCTGACTATGGCTACACCTTC
CDR3: CASTRPADYGYTF

D: -
V: TRBV7-2
J: TRBJ2-5
size: -
DNA: TGTGCCAGCAGCTTAATCCCACGACAGGAGACCCATTACTTC
CDR3: CASSLIPRQETHYF

D: -
V: TRBV19
J: TRBJ2-1
size: few
DNA: TGTGCCAGTAGTATCGCGGGGGCCGTCAATGAGCAGTTCTTC
CDR3: CASSIAGAVNEQFF

D: TRBD1
V: TRBV27
J: TRBJ2-7
size: many
DNA: TGTGCCAGCAGTTCCTCGGACAGGGGCCTCAACGAGCAGTACTTC
CDR3: CASSSSDRGLNEQYF

D: TRBD2
V: TRBV4-1
J: TRBJ2-5
size: -
DNA: TGCGCCAGCAGCCAAGAGCCCGGGGGGTGGGAGACCCAGTACTTC
CDR3: CASSQEPGGWETQYF

D: TRBD1
V: TRBV20-1
J: TRBJ2-4
size: -
DNA: TGCAGTGCTACAACCTCCTGGGACAGGGGGCAACTAGCCAAAAACATTCAGTACTTC
CDR3: CSATTSWDRGQLAKNIQYF

D: -
V: TRBV9
J: TRBJ2-7
size: -
DNA: TGTGCCAGCAGCGTAGGGGAAGGGGCACCCTACGAGCAGTACTTC
CDR3: CASSVGEGAPYEQYF

D: -
V: TRBV20-1
J: TRBJ1-2
size: many
DNA: TGCAGTGCTAGAGAGGGGTTAGTCTATGGCTACACCTTC
CDR3: CSAREGLVYGYTF

D: TRBD2
V: TRBV7-2
J: TRBJ2-1
size: -
DNA: TGTGCCAGCAGCCGGCGGGGGGCCGGGCAGTTCTTC
CDR3: CASSRRGAGQFF

D: -
V: TRBV27
J: TRBJ1-5
size: -
DNA: TGTGCCAGCGGGCCAGGGGTTCAGCCCCAGCATTTT
CDR3: CASGPGVQPQHF

D: -
V: TRBV4-1
J: TRBJ1-1
size: -
DNA: TGCGCCAGCAGCCAAGAACCCTGGGAAGCTTTCTTT
CDR3: CASSQEPWEAFF

D: -
V: TRBV6-5
J: TRBJ1-2
size: many
DNA: TGTGCCAGCAGTTACTCGGGGCAGCTACCTCACTATGGCTACACCTTC
CDR3: CASSYSGQLPHYGYTF

D: TRBD1
V: TRBV4-1
J: TRBJ2-2
size: -
DNA: TGCGCCAGCAGCCAAGATGGGACAGGGTACCCGTCTGGGGAGCTGTTTTTT
CDR3: CASSQDGTGYPSGELFF

D: TRBD1
V: TRBV6-5
J: TRBJ2-1
size: -
DNA: TGTGCCAGCAGTTCCGGGACAGGGGGCTTCAACAATGAGCAGTTCTTC
CDR3: CASSSGTGGFNNEQFF

D: -
V: TRBV20-1
J: TRBJ1-1
size: -
DNA: TGCAGTGCTAGAGGGGCGGTGGGAGCTTTCTTT
CDR3: CSARGAVGAFF